This T cell receptor beta chain appears in the sequencing data of a study of technical replicates of blood from a handful of donors. The germline V gene encodes CDR1 MNHEY and CDR2 SMNVEV (reference sequence). V was clipped by 0 bases and J by 2 bases, with 14 bases between them. The length of the CDR3 is 16 residues. Assay used: immunoSEQ multiplex PCR; TCRdb lists only in-frame clones, some missing. This repertoire shows approximately 73,000 clones, 93% found once; its top ten account for over 0.2%. Sequences were obtained from T cells isolated from PBMCs. This sequence was found in a human donor in good health. J is TRBJ2-7 and V is TRBV27; D is possibly TRBD1 (6 bases). Here the CDR3 DNA reads TGTGCCAGCAGTTTATCGGGCAGGGGCTACACCTACGAGCAGTACTTC. It is translated as CASSLSGRGYTYEQYF.